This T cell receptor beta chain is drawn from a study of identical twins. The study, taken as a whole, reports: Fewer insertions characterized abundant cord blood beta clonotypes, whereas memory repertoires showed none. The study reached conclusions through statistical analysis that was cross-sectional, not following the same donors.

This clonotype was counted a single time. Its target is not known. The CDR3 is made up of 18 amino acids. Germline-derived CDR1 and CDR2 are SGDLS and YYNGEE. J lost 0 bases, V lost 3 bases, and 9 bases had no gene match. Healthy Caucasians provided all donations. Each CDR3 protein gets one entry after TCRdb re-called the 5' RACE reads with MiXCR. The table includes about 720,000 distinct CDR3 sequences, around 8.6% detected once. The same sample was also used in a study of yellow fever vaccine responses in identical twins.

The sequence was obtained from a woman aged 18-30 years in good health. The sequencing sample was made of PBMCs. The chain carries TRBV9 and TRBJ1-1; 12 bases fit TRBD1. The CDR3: CASSGSGTGGRLNTEAFF. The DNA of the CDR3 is TGTGCCAGCAGCGGATCCGGGACAGGGGGCCGGTTGAACACTGAAGCTTTCTTT.